This T cell receptor beta chain is from a study of T cells after yellow fever vaccination. Study-wide results and caveats: Abundant clonotypes from the bulk population could contaminate FACS-sorted repertoires.

Concerning this clonotype itself: The antigen is not known.

One entry per CDR3 protein results from TCRdb running MiXCR on the 5' RACE reads. The data contain under 700,000 distinct CDR3 sequences, less than 20% of them singletons. Trimming at V came to 0 bases and at J to 7 bases, leaving 10 bases not matched to a gene. The CDR3 is made up of 17 amino acids. Per the germline V gene, CDR1 is LGHNA and CDR2 is YSLEER. This clonotype was obtained from a man aged 18-30 years who received the YFV17D yellow fever vaccine. The sequencing here drew on PBMCs, taken 4 to 5 days after the first yellow fever vaccination. This chain uses TRBV4-3 with TRBJ2-2; TRBD1 agrees at 8 bases. This CDR3 reads CASSQEIRDRYRGELFF. CDR3 DNA sequence: TGCGCCAGCAGCCAAGAAATACGGGACAGGTACCGCGGGGAGCTGTTTTTT.